This T cell receptor beta chain was retrieved from a study of cytomegalovirus exposure and HLA in healthy donors. Across the study: Around 79 million unique TCRs, all from HLA-typed donors, were included in an early release of the data.

With regard to this clone: What it binds is unknown.

It was with 60 Vbeta and 13 Jbeta primers that the PCR ran. Clones were sequenced by immunoSEQ multiplex PCR, and TCRdb holds only the in-frame ones, with some missing. The sample has 100,000 to 150,000 clones; around 68% are singletons. Per the germline V gene, CDR1 is SQVTM and CDR2 is ANQGSEA. V lost 3 bases and J 0 bases, leaving 14 bases between the germline ends. The CDR3 length is 16 residues. Study observations and caveats: A later analysis by the authors found several of the most significant clusters apparently linked to common viral pathogens. Whilst most TCR sequences proved rare, a subset of public TCRs occurred across many donors.

The TCR was taken from a man aged 35-49 years in good health and CMV-seropositive. Source material: PBMCs. This chain joins TRBV29-1 and TRBJ2-2, with a possible D match to TRBD1 (5 bases). CDR3 amino acids: CSVEWYRPTNTGELFF. CDR3 nucleotides: TGCAGCGTTGAGTGGTACAGGCCTACGAACACCGGGGAGCTGTTTTTT.